One sample yielded the 18 T cell receptor beta chains listed below, sequenced in a study of T cells after posttransplantation cyclophosphamide. Profiling relied on immunoSEQ multiplex PCR, and the TCRdb table lists in-frame clones only, not all of them. The table lists roughly 8,000 clones, with no singletons. Cyclophosphamide on days +3 and +4 followed busulfan-fludarabine conditioning and a marrow graft. Specimen: PBMCs, collected after allogeneic stem cell transplant with posttransplant cyclophosphamide. These receptor sequences come from a female patient in her fifties who received an allogeneic stem cell transplant from a related donor, was CMV-positive, and had no GVHD. Some of the T cells may derive from the graft donor.

This clone was found many times. The chain employs TRBV6-2 or TRBV6-3 and TRBJ2-2; D not certain. V lost 6 bases and J 1 base, leaving 15 bases between the germline ends. The CDR3 spans 16 residues. Germline-derived CDR1 and CDR2 are MNHEY and SVGEGT. CDR3 bases: TGTGCCAGCAGCCCCTTTCGTAACGGGAACACCGGGGAGCTGTTTTTT. Translated: CASSPFRNGNTGELFF.

This clone was detected ten times or more. The chain has TRBV7-9 and TRBJ1-5; D perhaps matches TRBD1 (5 bases). Trimming left V 10 bases short and J 6 bases short, with 10 bases between. The CDR3 has 11 amino acids. Germline CDR1 reads SEHNR; CDR2 reads FQNEAQ (reference sequence). This chain's CDR3 is CAKMGGQPQHF. Here the CDR3 DNA reads TGTGCCAAAATGGGGGGTCAGCCCCAGCATTTT.

There are many counts of this clone. The rearrangement links TRBV11-2 to TRBJ1-1; D gene ambiguous. The CDR3 covers 13 residues. In germline, CDR1 is SGHAT, CDR2 FQNNGV. The V end lost 4 bases, the J end lost 5 bases, and 11 bases lay between the germline ends. The CDR3 DNA follows: TGTGCCAGCAGCTCCCCTGAACTGACTGAAGCTTTCTTT. Protein: CASSSPELTEAFF.

In this sample, this clone is large. V and J are TRBV9 and TRBJ2-1, with 8 positions matching TRBD2. V shed 2 bases, J shed 6 bases, and the junction held 7 bases outside the gene matches. In germline, CDR1 is SGDLS, CDR2 YYNGEE. The length of the CDR3 is 15 residues. For the CDR3, the DNA is TGTGCCAGCAGCGTCAGCGGGAGAATCGGCAATGAGCAGTTCTTC. Translating gives CASSVSGRIGNEQFF. Variable domain in full (rest from reference TRBV9 and TRBJ2-1): DSGVTQTPKHLITATGQRVTLRCSPRSGDLSVYWYQQSLDQGLQFLIQYYNGEERAKGNILERFSAQQFPDLHSELNLSSLELGDSALYFCASSVSGRIGNEQFFGPGTRLTVL.

Within the sample, this clone is medium-sized. The chain couples TRBV6-6 to TRBJ1-5, with 11 bases lining up with TRBD1. The CDR3 extends over 14 amino acids. The ends lost 5 bases at V and 5 bases at J; junction bases unmatched: 2. Looked up from germline, CDR1 is MNHNY and CDR2 is SVGAGI (reference sequence). For the CDR3, the DNA is TGTGCCAGCAGTGGGACAGGGGGGTATCAGCCCCAGCATTTT. As protein: CASSGTGGYQPQHF.

This clone was picked up many times. The J gene is TRBJ1-2, the V gene TRBV7-9; 9 nucleotides align to TRBD1. J gave up 4 bases and V 3 bases, and 6 bases lay outside the gene matches. Germline lookup yields CDR1 SEHNR and CDR2 FQNEAQ (reference sequence). The CDR3 runs to 15 residues. CDR3 in DNA: TGTGCCAGCAGCTTGACAGGGGGAACGGCCTATGGCTACACCTTC. It yields the protein CASSLTGGTAYGYTF. The full variable domain, its missing parts supplied by reference TRBV7-9 and TRBJ1-2, is DTGVSQNPRHKITKRGQNVTFRCDPISEHNRLYWYRQTLGQGPEFLTYFQNEAQLEKSRLLSDRFSAERPKGSFSTLEIQRTEQGDSAMYLCASSLTGGTAYGYTFGSGTRLTVV.

This clone was found many times. The chain joins TRBV11-2 to TRBJ2-5, with 11 positions matching TRBD2. The germline CDR1 and CDR2 sequences are SGHAT and FQNNGV. V was clipped by 6 bases and J by 5 bases; unmatched bases: 8. The CDR3 contains 15 residues. CDR3 in amino acids: CASRTFSGRGETQYF. The CDR3 DNA is TGTGCCAGCAGGACCTTTAGCGGGAGGGGGGAGACCCAGTACTTC.

This clone is judged medium-sized. The chain couples TRBV4-3 to TRBJ2-7, with 8 bases that match TRBD2. The CDR3 totals 15 residues. CDR1 is LGHNA and CDR2 is YSLEER in the germline V gene. J gave up 2 bases and V 0 bases, and 3 bases lay outside the gene matches. The CDR3 loop reads CASSQDSGLAYEQYF. CDR3 coding DNA: TGCGCCAGCAGCCAAGACTCGGGACTAGCCTACGAGCAGTACTTC.

This clone was counted many times. In nucleotides, the CDR3 is TGTGCCAGCAAATGGGGGGGCTCGGGAGATGGCTACACCTTC. Translation gives CASKWGGSGDGYTF. This chain connects TRBV27 to TRBJ1-2, with D possibly being TRBD1 (6 bases). The V gene lost 7 bases and the J gene lost 6 bases, with 18 bases spanning the gap. The CDR3 has 14 residues. The V gene's germline CDR1 is MNHEY and CDR2 SMNVEV (reference sequence).

By its share, this clone is medium-sized. CDR3 in amino acids: CAISESSSYEQYF. The CDR3 DNA sequence: TGTGCCATCAGTGAGTCTTCTTCCTACGAGCAGTACTTC. This rearrangement joins TRBV10-3 to TRBJ2-7; no firm D call. The CDR3 contains 13 residues. Germline V lookup: CDR1 ENHRY, CDR2 SYGVKD. V lost 0 bases and J 1 base, leaving 4 bases between the germline ends.

This clone was detected ten times or more. The J gene is TRBJ2-1, the V gene TRBV7-2, with 10 bases that match TRBD2. CDR1 is SGHTA and CDR2 is FQGNSA in the germline V gene. The CDR3 is 17 amino acids. Germline trimming cut 4 bases from V and 2 bases from J; bases unmatched to any gene: 8. CDR3 loop: CASSSQAGGPPYNEQFF. For the CDR3, the DNA is TGTGCCAGCAGCTCTCAAGCGGGAGGGCCCCCCTACAATGAGCAGTTCTTC.

This clone was seen at least ten times. The chain joins TRBV5-4 to TRBJ2-7, with TRBD2 identical over 8 bases. Germline V lookup: CDR1 SGHNT, CDR2 YYREEE (reference sequence). The CDR3 covers 14 residues. After removal of 5 bases from V and 5 bases from J, the junction contained 9 bases not matched to a gene. The CDR3 reads CASSSAGGVDEQYF. CDR3 coding DNA: TGTGCCAGCAGTTCGGCGGGAGGCGTGGACGAGCAGTACTTC. Full variable domain (missing parts from reference TRBV5-4 and TRBJ2-7): ETGVTQSPTHLIKTRGQQVTLRCSSQSGHNTVSWYQQALGQGPQFIFQYYREEENGRGNFPPRFSGLQFPNYSSELNVNALELDDSALYLCASSSAGGVDEQYFGPGTRLTVT.

This clone was found many times. J is TRBJ2-1 and V is TRBV27; TRBD2 matches at 10 bases. Germline V lookup: CDR1 MNHEY, CDR2 SMNVEV (reference sequence). The CDR3 runs 14 residues. Trimming removed 3 bases from V and 5 bases from J; junction bases left unmatched: 1. CDR3 loop: CASSFGLADNEQFF. The CDR3, as DNA: TGTGCCAGCAGTTTCGGACTAGCGGACAATGAGCAGTTCTTC.

This clone occurred many times. At one end the junction does not follow the germline gene, possibly because of a read error. The chain has TRBV10-3 and TRBJ1-1; a possible D gene is TRBD1 (5 bases). The germline V gene encodes CDR1 ENHRY and CDR2 SYGVKD. The CDR3 loop spans 13 amino acids. The DNA for the CDR3 is TGTGCCATCAGTCAGGACATTGCCACTCAAGCTTTCTTT. This sequence encodes CAISQDIATQAFF.

The chain links TRBV6-5 to TRBJ2-1; D uncertain. The V end lost 5 bases, the J end lost 8 bases, and 13 bases lay between the germline ends. The CDR3 has 13 amino acids. Germline lookup yields CDR1 MNHEY and CDR2 SVGAGI. For the CDR3, the DNA is TGTGCCAGCAGTCGTGACTTTGGGTATGAGCAGTTCTTC. Protein product: CASSRDFGYEQFF.

This clone was detected ten times or more. The chain joins TRBV5-1 to TRBJ2-5; the match to TRBD2 covers 10 bases. With 0 bases clipped from V and 0 bases from J, the junction kept 8 bases outside the gene matches. The CDR3 extends over 18 amino acids. Germline lookup yields CDR1 SGHRS and CDR2 YFSETQ. The CDR3 DNA follows: TGCGCCAGCAGCTTGGGACTAGCGGGCTCTGGGTACCAAGAGACCCAGTACTTC. Encoded protein: CASSLGLAGSGYQETQYF.

The sample holds many counts of this clone. In DNA form, the CDR3 reads TGTGCCAGCAGCTTAGATGCAGGCGGGAGCTTCCACAATGAGCAGTTCTTC. Its protein product is CASSLDAGGSFHNEQFF. The chain couples TRBV11-2 to TRBJ2-1; 7 positions agree with TRBD2. This CDR3 region has 17 residues. After removal of 0 bases from V and 5 bases from J, the junction contained 10 bases not matched to a gene. Germline lookup yields CDR1 SGHAT and CDR2 FQNNGV.

This clone was recorded at least ten times. The rearrangement uses TRBV28 and TRBJ2-6; a possible D gene is TRBD1 (5 bases). Germline CDR1 reads MDHEN; CDR2 reads SYDVKM. The germline V and J ends were trimmed by 8 bases and 3 bases, with 14 bases remaining between them. The CDR3 runs 15 residues. CDR3 residues: CASQDKSFGANVLTF. DNA for the CDR3: TGTGCCAGCCAGGACAAAAGCTTTGGGGCCAACGTCCTGACTTTC.